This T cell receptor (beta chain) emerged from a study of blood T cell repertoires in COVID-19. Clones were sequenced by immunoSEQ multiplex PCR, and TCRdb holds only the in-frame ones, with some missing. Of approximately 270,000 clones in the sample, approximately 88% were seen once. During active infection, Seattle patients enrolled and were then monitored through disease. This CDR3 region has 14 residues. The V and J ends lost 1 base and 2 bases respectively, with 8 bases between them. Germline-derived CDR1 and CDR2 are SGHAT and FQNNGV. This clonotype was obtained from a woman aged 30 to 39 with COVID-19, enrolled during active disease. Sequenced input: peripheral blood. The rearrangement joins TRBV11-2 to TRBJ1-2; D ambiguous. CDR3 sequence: CASSLGADNYGYTF. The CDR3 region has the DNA TGTGCCAGCAGCTTAGGAGCGGACAACTATGGCTACACCTTC.